The present T cell receptor beta chain was sequenced within a study of neurological immune-mediated disorders. Study-level results: Multiple sclerosis patients had less TCR clonal expansion than even healthy controls, unlike HTLV-1-associated myelopathy.

To note about this clonotype: Its cognate antigen is unknown.

This CDR3 comprises 16 residues. The V gene's germline CDR1 is DFQATT and CDR2 SNEGSKA (reference sequence). V lost 0 bases to trimming and J lost 9 bases; unmatched junction nucleotides: 7. Unsorted libraries used 2 million PBMCs kept at -80 degrees C. Sequencing of 15-18 subjects in each run yielded over 160 million TCR-beta sequences. Using its own MiXCR run on the 5' RACE reads, TCRdb lists one record per CDR3 protein. This sample has over 20,000 distinct CDR3 sequences; 10% occur once, and the top ten carry about 22%. This receptor was taken from a woman aged 55-70 years with HTLV-1-associated myelopathy (HAM/TSP). The sample consisted of PBMCs. The chain combines TRBV20-1 with TRBJ2-3; 15 positions agree with TRBD2. The CDR3 DNA is TGCAGTGCTAGAGATGCGGGACTAGCGGGGGGACTGACGCAGTATTTT. This gives the protein CSARDAGLAGGLTQYF.